The 3 T cell receptor beta chains below come from one sample, sequenced in a study of T-cell reconstitution after alpha-beta-depleted transplantation in children (dated by TCRdb to 2015 to 2016). Libraries were constructed by PCR. The reads were generated on an Illumina HiSeq 2500. Molecular barcoding was employed in the preparation of TCR libraries, with unique molecular identifiers being used to normalize TCRbeta repertoire quantification. TCRdb itself trimmed the public reads at Q25 with fastp, ran MiXCR and retained productive beta chains. CDR3 protein duplicates are merged, each entry listing the most common genes and DNA. The sample table records fewer than 500,000 distinct CDR3 sequences; about 40% of these occur just once. About 30% of the sample is held by the ten biggest clonotypes. In light of the paper, this sample's treatment or condition label describes: allogeneic hematopoietic cell transplantation with graft depleted of TCRalphabeta T cells and CD19 B cells.

The specimen was PBMCs, collected before TCRalphabeta/CD19-depleted stem cell transplant. The receptor set was obtained from a girl aged 2 to 9 with aplastic anemia, due to receive a stem cell transplant.

This CDR3 is CASSLVKVAGANVLTF. As DNA, the CDR3 is TGTGCCAGCAGCTTAGTCAAGGTTGCTGGGGCCAACGTCCTGACTTTC. The chain combines TRBV7-2 with TRBJ2-6; D not resolved. The CDR3 has 16 amino acids. CDR1 and CDR2 (germline): SGHTA, FQGNSA. V was trimmed by 1 base and J by 2 bases, leaving 9 bases between them.

This clonotype was detected many times. The chain couples TRBV7-2 to TRBJ1-5, with D perhaps TRBD1 (6 bases). Per the germline V gene, CDR1 is SGHTA and CDR2 is FQGNSA. The CDR3 runs 16 residues. V was clipped by 1 base and J by 1 base, with 11 bases between them. CDR3 residues: CASSLGGRGSNQPQHF. CDR3 nucleotides: TGTGCCAGCAGCTTAGGGGGGCGAGGGAGCAATCAGCCCCAGCATTTT.

Comment on this clonotype: Mismatch with germline at one junction end may stem from a read error. The rearrangement uses TRBV6-1 and TRBJ2-2; D possibly matches TRBD1 or TRBD2 (5 bases each). The CDR3 extends over 14 amino acids. Germline CDR1 and CDR2: MNHNS and SASEGT. CDR3 coding DNA: TGTGCCAGCAGTGGAAGGGGAAACACCGGGGAGCTGTTATTT. Protein: CASSGRGNTGELLF.